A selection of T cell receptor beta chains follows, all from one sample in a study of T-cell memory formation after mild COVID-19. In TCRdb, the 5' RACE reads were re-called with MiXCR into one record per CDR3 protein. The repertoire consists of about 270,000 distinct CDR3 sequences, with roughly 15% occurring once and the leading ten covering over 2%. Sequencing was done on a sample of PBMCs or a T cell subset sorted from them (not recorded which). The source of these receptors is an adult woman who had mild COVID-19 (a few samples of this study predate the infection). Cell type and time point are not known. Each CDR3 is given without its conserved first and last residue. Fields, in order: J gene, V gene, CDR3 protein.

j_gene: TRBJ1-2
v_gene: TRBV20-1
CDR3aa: SARPQGGYGYT

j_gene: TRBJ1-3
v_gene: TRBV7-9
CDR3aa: ASSPEGAGNTIY

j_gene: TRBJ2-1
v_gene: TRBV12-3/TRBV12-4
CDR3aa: ASSSYGGSGNEQF

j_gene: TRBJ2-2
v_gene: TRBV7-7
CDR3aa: ASSPRETSVTGELF

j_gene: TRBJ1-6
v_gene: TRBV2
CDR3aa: ASSYDRGTNSPLH

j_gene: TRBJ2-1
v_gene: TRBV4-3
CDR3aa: ASSQVGQSYNEQF

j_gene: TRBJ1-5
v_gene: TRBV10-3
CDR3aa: AIRDSMRQPQH

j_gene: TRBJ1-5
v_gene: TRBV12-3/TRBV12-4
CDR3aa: ASSRLQATQPQH

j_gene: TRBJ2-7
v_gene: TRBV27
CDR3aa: ASSPWTTVREQY

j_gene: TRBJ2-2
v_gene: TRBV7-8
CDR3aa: ASSLAEGTGELF

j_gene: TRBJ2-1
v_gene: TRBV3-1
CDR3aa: ASSESRGGEQF

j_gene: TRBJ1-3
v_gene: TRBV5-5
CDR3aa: ASSYYSEGTGSTGNTIY

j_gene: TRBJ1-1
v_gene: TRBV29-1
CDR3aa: SVVRGGTEAF

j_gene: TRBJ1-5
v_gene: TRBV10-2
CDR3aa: ASSESPGTGKNQPQH

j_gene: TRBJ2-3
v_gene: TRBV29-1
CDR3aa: SVDSGTGFPDTQY

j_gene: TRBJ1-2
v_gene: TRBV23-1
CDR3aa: ASSHFRVGSGYT

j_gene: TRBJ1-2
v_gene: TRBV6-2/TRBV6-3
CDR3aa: ASSSASLSYGYT

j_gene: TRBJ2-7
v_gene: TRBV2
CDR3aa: ASSEGARYEQY

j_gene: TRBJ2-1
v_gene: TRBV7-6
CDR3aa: ASSPGYEQF

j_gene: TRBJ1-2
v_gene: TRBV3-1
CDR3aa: ASSQAGGQGYGYT

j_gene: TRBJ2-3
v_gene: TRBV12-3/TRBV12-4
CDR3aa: ASSQGQGRTDTQY

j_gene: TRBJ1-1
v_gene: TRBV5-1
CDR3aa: ASQQGSEYEAF

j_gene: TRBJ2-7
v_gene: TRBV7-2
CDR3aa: ASSSRTGGGYEQY

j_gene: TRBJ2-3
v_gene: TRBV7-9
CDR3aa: ASRNGDTQY

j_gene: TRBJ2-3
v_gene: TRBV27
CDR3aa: ASRPRTSGGDSTDTQY

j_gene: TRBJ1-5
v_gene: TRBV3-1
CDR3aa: ASSHTGQGPQPQH

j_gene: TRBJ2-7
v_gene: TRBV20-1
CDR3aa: SARGTTVWYEQY

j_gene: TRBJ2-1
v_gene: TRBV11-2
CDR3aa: ASSLDRGVAGGRRDNEQF

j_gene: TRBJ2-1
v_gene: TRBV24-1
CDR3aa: ATSMAQTSGTNEQF

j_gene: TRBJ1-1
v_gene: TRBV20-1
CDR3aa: SADTGAIRNTEAF

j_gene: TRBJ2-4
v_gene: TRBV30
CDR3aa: AWSVMGDIQY

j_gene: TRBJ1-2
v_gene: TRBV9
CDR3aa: ASSIQDSRYGYT

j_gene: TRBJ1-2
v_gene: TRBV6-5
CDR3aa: ASSILSQTSSYT

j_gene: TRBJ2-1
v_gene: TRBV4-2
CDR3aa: ASSLESAAYNEQF

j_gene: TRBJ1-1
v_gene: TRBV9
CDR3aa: ASSVGIEEKAF

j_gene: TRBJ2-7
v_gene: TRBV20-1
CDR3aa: SAAVRLNEQY

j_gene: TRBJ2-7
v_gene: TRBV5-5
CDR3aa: ASSLESVGEQY

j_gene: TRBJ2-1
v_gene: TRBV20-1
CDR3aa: SATGLSSYNEQF

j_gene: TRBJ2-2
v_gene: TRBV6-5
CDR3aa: ASRQTSGRRTGELF

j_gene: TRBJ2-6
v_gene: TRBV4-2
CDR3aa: ASSTQGPGANVLT

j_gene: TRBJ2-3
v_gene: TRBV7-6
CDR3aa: ASSLAHKGPDTQY

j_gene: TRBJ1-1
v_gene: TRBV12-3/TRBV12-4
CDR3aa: GSRWASQNTEAF

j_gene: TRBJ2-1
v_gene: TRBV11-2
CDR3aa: ASSLTGDNEQF

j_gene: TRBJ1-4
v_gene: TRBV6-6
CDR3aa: ASSYEGAREKLF

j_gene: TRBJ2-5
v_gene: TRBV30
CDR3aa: AWSRGTTSGGAETQY

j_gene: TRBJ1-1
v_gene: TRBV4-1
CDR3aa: ASSQEDMGFRGTEAF

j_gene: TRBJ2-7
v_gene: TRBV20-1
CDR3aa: SARDGRANEQY

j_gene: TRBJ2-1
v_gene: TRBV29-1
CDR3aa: SVDREGRLTNEQF

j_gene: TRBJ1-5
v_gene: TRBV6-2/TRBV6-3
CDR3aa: ASSYPSDQGGLGSNQPQH

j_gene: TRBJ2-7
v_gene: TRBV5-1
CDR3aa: ASREGGAPYEQY

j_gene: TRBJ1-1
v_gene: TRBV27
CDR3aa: ASSLQGVATEAF